This is a list of T cell receptor beta chains from one sample in a study of prognosis after radiotherapy for stage I lung cancer. MiXCR, applied by TCRdb to the multiplex PCR reads, yields one record per CDR3 protein. Among 20,000 to 25,000 distinct CDR3 sequences listed, around 37% were seen once. The sequenced sample was PBMCs, obtained before or after stereotactic body radiation therapy (not recorded which). The receptors derive from a donor aged 50 or older with non-small cell lung cancer. Both conserved end residues are part of each CDR3. The order of the fields is clone size, V gene, J gene, D gene, CDR3 DNA, CDR3 protein. The D gene is left open where the match is weak. For some rows the clone size is stated as once, few or many, or as a class when expanded; others skip it.

many	TRBV12-3/TRBV12-4	TRBJ2-1	.	TGTGCCAGCAGTCGTCGACAGGGACTCTACAATGAGCAGTTCTTC	CASSRRQGLYNEQFF
.	TRBV6-1	TRBJ2-7	.	TGTGCCACTGAATCGATATCCTACGAGCAGTACTTC	CATESISYEQYF
.	TRBV19	TRBJ1-2	TRBD1	TGTGCCAGTAGTATAGATCTCGACAGGGACTATGGCTACACCTTC	CASSIDLDRDYGYTF
many	TRBV29-1	TRBJ2-7	.	TGCAGCGTTAGTCGGGGCCACGAGCAGTACTTC	CSVSRGHEQYF
once	TRBV2	TRBJ2-2	.	TGTGCCAGCAGTGCAAGGGAAATAGCGTACGAGAACACCGGGGAGCTGTTTTTT	CASSAREIAYENTGELFF
many	TRBV29-1	TRBJ1-2	.	TGCAGCGTTCATAAGGGCCCGTATGGCTACACCTTC	CSVHKGPYGYTF
few	TRBV7-2	TRBJ1-3	.	TGTGCCAGCAGCTTAGTACAGGCCCGGACTGGAAACACCATATATTTT	CASSLVQARTGNTIYF
.	TRBV6-1	TRBJ1-6	.	TGTGCCTGCAGTGAGAGCAGGGGCTTATATTCACCCCTCCACTTT	CACSESRGLYSPLHF
many	TRBV4-3	TRBJ2-6	.	TGCGCCAGCAGCCAAGATCGAGCCTACTCTGGGGCCAACGTCCTGACTTTC	CASSQDRAYSGANVLTF
once	TRBV12-3/TRBV12-4	TRBJ1-3	TRBD1	TGTGCCAGCACCCAGGACAGGATGCGCGGAAACACCATATATTTT	CASTQDRMRGNTIYF
.	TRBV10-2	TRBJ2-7	.	TGCGCCAGCAGTGGGCAGCATGGGTACGAGCAGTACTTC	CASSGQHGYEQYF
.	TRBV19	TRBJ1-5	.	TGTGCCAGTAGGGAGGGCCGAATGGAGCCCCAGCATTTT	CASREGRMEPQHF
many	TRBV10-3	TRBJ1-2	TRBD1	TGTGCCATCAGTCCCCCAGGGGGTGGCTACACCTTC	CAISPPGGGYTF
many	TRBV6-5	TRBJ2-7	.	TGTGCCAGCAGTTACGGGGGGGCCGTCGGCGTGCAGTACTTC	CASSYGGAVGVQYF
.	TRBV12-3/TRBV12-4	TRBJ2-1	TRBD2	TGTGCCAGCGTTCTAGCGGGTCTCCATGAGCAGTTCTTC	CASVLAGLHEQFF
many	TRBV30	TRBJ2-5	.	TGTGCCTGGAGTCTCGATCGGACCCAGTACTTC	CAWSLDRTQYF
.	TRBV6-1	TRBJ2-7	.	TGTGCCACCTCCCCCGGGTCTAGTGGGAGATGCTACGAGCAGTACTTC	CATSPGSSGRCYEQYF
many	TRBV27	TRBJ1-4	.	TGTGCCAGCACCCTACGGGGGGCAACTAATGAAAAACTGTTTTTT	CASTLRGATNEKLFF
many	TRBV12-3/TRBV12-4	TRBJ1-1	.	TGTGCCAGCAAACCCGGGGAGGAATGGCGTAGAGCTTTCTTT	CASKPGEEWRRAFF
.	TRBV27	TRBJ1-4	TRBD1	TGTGCCAGCAGTCGGGACAGGGGGATAAAACTGTTTTTT	CASSRDRGIKLFF
.	TRBV5-8	TRBJ2-2	.	TGTGCCAGCAGCGATAACACCGGGGAGCTGTTTTTT	CASSDNTGELFF
.	TRBV2	TRBJ1-2	.	TGTGCCAGCAGATTCGCCTCGGGTGGCTACACCTTC	CASRFASGGYTF
many	TRBV27	TRBJ2-3	.	TGTGCCAGCAGTTTATTGGCGGCGGGTACAGATACGCAGTATTTT	CASSLLAAGTDTQYF
.	TRBV27	TRBJ2-2	.	TGTGCCAGCAGTTTTTGGGACTCAAACACCGGGGAGCTGTTTTTT	CASSFWDSNTGELFF
.	TRBV29-1	TRBJ1-5	.	TGCAGCGTTGTCCCAGTCTGTGGCAATCAGCCCCAGCATTTT	CSVVPVCGNQPQHF
.	TRBV24-1	TRBJ2-7	TRBD1	TGTGCCACCAGTCCAGGGGGCTACGAGCAGTACTTC	CATSPGGYEQYF
many	TRBV20-1	TRBJ2-7	TRBD2	TGCAGTGCTGGGCGGGGACTACCCAACTACGAGCAGTACTTC	CSAGRGLPNYEQYF
many	TRBV25-1	TRBJ1-4	TRBD1	TGTGCCAGCAGTTCCCCCTCAGGGGGCTTGGGTGAAAAACTGTTTTTT	CASSSPSGGLGEKLFF
many	TRBV18	TRBJ2-2	.	TGTGCCAGCTCACCACGGGACGTCGGGGAGCTGTTTTTT	CASSPRDVGELFF
many	TRBV20-1	TRBJ2-5	TRBD1	TGCAGTGCTAGTGAGAACGGACAGGGCCAAGAGACCCAGTACTTC	CSASENGQGQETQYF
.	TRBV6-5	TRBJ1-5	.	TGTGCCAGCAGTTACGTGGGTAGCGCTCAGCCCCAGCATTTT	CASSYVGSAQPQHF
.	TRBV6-2/TRBV6-3	TRBJ2-1	.	TGTGCCAGCAGTTACCGCTCGGGCGGTTGGTCTCGAAACAATGAGCACTTCTTC	CASSYRSGGWSRNNEHFF
.	TRBV14	TRBJ2-3	.	TGTGCCAGCAGCCACGGGACCCGAAGGTTAGATACGCAGTATTTT	CASSHGTRRLDTQYF
many	TRBV19	TRBJ2-1	TRBD2	TGTGCCAGTAGTATAGTGGTTAGGAGCGGGGTCTACAATGAGCAGTTCTTC	CASSIVVRSGVYNEQFF
.	TRBV30	TRBJ2-7	.	TGTGCCTGGAGTGTGCTCTACGAGCAGTACTTC	CAWSVLYEQYF
few	TRBV12-3/TRBV12-4	TRBJ1-2	TRBD1	TGTGCCAGCAGTGCCGGGACAGGGAGTTGGGGCTACACCTTC	CASSAGTGSWGYTF
many	TRBV7-9	TRBJ1-5	.	TGTGCCAGCAGCTTAGAGGAGGGACAGCCCCAGCATTTT	CASSLEEGQPQHF
few	TRBV6-1	TRBJ2-7	.	TGTGCCAGCAGTGTCGTTAACGCCTACGAGCAGTACTTC	CASSVVNAYEQYF
.	TRBV2	TRBJ2-3	TRBD2	TGTGCCAGCAGGTCCGAGCGGGAGGGCCTTCGCGATACGCAGTATTTT	CASRSEREGLRDTQYF